A selection of T cell receptor beta chains follows, all from one sample in a study of blood T cell repertoires in COVID-19. Libraries were prepared by immunoSEQ multiplex PCR; TCRdb keeps only in-frame clonotypes and omits some of them. This table has more than 350,000 clones, more than 75% appearing once. The sample consisted of PBMCs or T cells enriched from blood (not recorded which). These receptors were taken from a woman aged 45-65 years who had recovered from COVID-19. CDR3s include the opening cysteine and the closing phenylalanine or tryptophan. A D gene is named only where the DNA matches it firmly. Not every row has a clone size; where given, it reads once, few, many or a size class.

J gene: TRBJ1-5
D gene: NA
V gene: TRBV7-9
clone size: NA
CDR3 protein: CASSLGGVLDNQPQHF
CDR3 DNA: TGTGCCAGCAGCTTGGGGGGGGTGTTGGACAATCAGCCCCAGCATTTT

J gene: TRBJ1-5
D gene: NA
V gene: TRBV19
clone size: NA
CDR3 protein: CASSTGRLNQPQHF
CDR3 DNA: TGTGCCAGTAGCACCGGGAGATTAAATCAGCCCCAGCATTTT

J gene: TRBJ1-3
D gene: TRBD1
V gene: TRBV7-9
clone size: NA
CDR3 protein: CASSLAGGRARNTIYF
CDR3 DNA: TGTGCCAGCAGCTTAGCAGGGGGCAGGGCCCGAAACACCATATATTTT

J gene: TRBJ1-2
D gene: TRBD1
V gene: TRBV7-2
clone size: NA
CDR3 protein: CASSFQGATYGYTF
CDR3 DNA: TGTGCCAGCAGCTTTCAGGGGGCGACGTATGGCTACACCTTC

J gene: TRBJ2-5
D gene: TRBD2
V gene: TRBV28
clone size: NA
CDR3 protein: CASSLLSAGGKTQYF
CDR3 DNA: TGTGCCAGCAGTTTACTGTCGGCGGGGGGAAAGACCCAGTACTTC

J gene: TRBJ2-2
D gene: TRBD1
V gene: TRBV4-3
clone size: NA
CDR3 protein: CASTWTGNTGELFF
CDR3 DNA: TGCGCCAGCACGTGGACAGGGAACACCGGGGAGCTGTTTTTT

J gene: TRBJ1-1
D gene: NA
V gene: TRBV5-5
clone size: NA
CDR3 protein: CASSLARPGDAEAFF
CDR3 DNA: TGTGCCAGCAGCTTGGCGCGCCCAGGGGACGCTGAAGCTTTCTTT

J gene: TRBJ1-1
D gene: NA
V gene: TRBV7-3
clone size: few
CDR3 protein: CASSLRGRKTLAFF
CDR3 DNA: TGTGCCAGCAGCTTAAGGGGCAGAAAAACTTTGGCTTTCTTT

J gene: TRBJ2-1
D gene: TRBD2
V gene: TRBV2
clone size: NA
CDR3 protein: CASRELAGGYNEQFF
CDR3 DNA: TGTGCCAGCAGGGAACTAGCGGGGGGCTACAATGAGCAGTTCTTC

J gene: TRBJ2-7
D gene: TRBD2
V gene: TRBV27
clone size: few
CDR3 protein: CASSLAGSSYEQYF
CDR3 DNA: TGTGCCAGCAGCTTAGCGGGGAGCTCCTACGAGCAGTACTTC

J gene: TRBJ1-1
D gene: TRBD1
V gene: TRBV6-6
clone size: NA
CDR3 protein: CASSYSGQGLMTEAFF
CDR3 DNA: TGTGCCAGCAGTTACTCGGGACAGGGCCTGATGACTGAAGCTTTCTTT

J gene: TRBJ2-5
D gene: NA
V gene: TRBV5-1
clone size: NA
CDR3 protein: CASSAGSSQETQYF
CDR3 DNA: TGCGCCAGCAGCGCCGGGTCGAGTCAAGAGACCCAGTACTTC

J gene: TRBJ1-2
D gene: TRBD1
V gene: TRBV5-1
clone size: NA
CDR3 protein: CASSLTYLGTGPNYGYTF
CDR3 DNA: TGCGCCAGCAGCTTGACCTATCTCGGGACAGGTCCTAACTATGGCTACACCTTC

J gene: TRBJ1-6
D gene: NA
V gene: TRBV18
clone size: NA
CDR3 protein: CASSPSGQNSPLHF
CDR3 DNA: TGTGCCAGCTCACCCAGCGGACAGAATTCACCCCTCCACTTT

J gene: TRBJ2-1
D gene: TRBD2
V gene: TRBV20-1
clone size: few
CDR3 protein: CSAGGRASYNEQFF
CDR3 DNA: TGCAGTGCTGGTGGGAGGGCGTCCTACAATGAGCAGTTCTTC

J gene: TRBJ2-1
D gene: TRBD2
V gene: TRBV2
clone size: NA
CDR3 protein: CASSDGGTSIGEQFF
CDR3 DNA: TGTGCCAGCAGTGACGGGGGGACTAGTATTGGTGAGCAGTTCTTC

J gene: TRBJ1-5
D gene: NA
V gene: TRBV2
clone size: NA
CDR3 protein: CASSPDRGNQPQHF
CDR3 DNA: TGTGCCAGCAGTCCGGACAGAGGCAATCAGCCCCAGCATTTT

J gene: TRBJ1-3
D gene: NA
V gene: TRBV24-1
clone size: NA
CDR3 protein: CATSQAGGNTIYF
CDR3 DNA: TGTGCCACCAGTCAAGCGGGGGGAAACACCATATATTTT

J gene: TRBJ2-3
D gene: NA
V gene: TRBV7-9
clone size: NA
CDR3 protein: CASSPGQTDTQYF
CDR3 DNA: TGTGCCAGCAGCCCTGGACAGACAGATACGCAGTATTTT

J gene: TRBJ1-6
D gene: NA
V gene: TRBV2
clone size: NA
CDR3 protein: CASSAEGNSPLHF
CDR3 DNA: TGTGCCAGCAGTGCTGAGGGTAATTCACCCCTCCACTTT

J gene: TRBJ2-5
D gene: NA
V gene: TRBV11-2
clone size: NA
CDR3 protein: CASSQDIYQETQYF
CDR3 DNA: TGTGCCAGCAGCCAAGACATATATCAAGAGACCCAGTACTTC

J gene: TRBJ2-2
D gene: NA
V gene: TRBV2
clone size: NA
CDR3 protein: CASSGEVLSGELFF
CDR3 DNA: TGTGCCAGCAGTGGGGAGGTGTTGAGCGGGGAGCTGTTTTTT

J gene: TRBJ2-6
D gene: NA
V gene: TRBV19
clone size: NA
CDR3 protein: CASSLGFGSGANVLTF
CDR3 DNA: TGTGCCAGTAGCCTCGGTTTCGGGTCTGGGGCCAACGTCCTGACTTTC

J gene: TRBJ2-2
D gene: NA
V gene: TRBV20-1
clone size: NA
CDR3 protein: CSASWTSTGELFF
CDR3 DNA: TGCAGTGCTAGTTGGACTTCCACCGGGGAGCTGTTTTTT

J gene: TRBJ1-5
D gene: NA
V gene: TRBV6-5
clone size: NA
CDR3 protein: CASSSHGSYYQPQHF
CDR3 DNA: TGTGCCAGCAGTTCCCACGGGTCGTACTATCAGCCCCAGCATTTT

J gene: TRBJ1-1
D gene: NA
V gene: TRBV6-2/TRBV6-3
clone size: once
CDR3 protein: CASSYGPIRQTNTEAFF
CDR3 DNA: TGTGCCAGCAGTTACGGCCCCATTCGACAGACGAACACTGAAGCTTTCTTT

J gene: TRBJ1-2
D gene: TRBD1
V gene: TRBV7-2
clone size: NA
CDR3 protein: CASSPGQAVLGYTF
CDR3 DNA: TGTGCCAGCAGTCCCGGACAGGCAGTTCTTGGCTACACCTTC

J gene: TRBJ2-2
D gene: TRBD1
V gene: TRBV5-1
clone size: few
CDR3 protein: CASSQGASGELFF
CDR3 DNA: TGCGCCAGCAGCCAGGGGGCGTCCGGGGAGCTGTTTTTT

J gene: TRBJ2-2
D gene: NA
V gene: TRBV4-2
clone size: NA
CDR3 protein: CASSQDVGGPWTGELFF
CDR3 DNA: TGTGCCAGCAGCCAAGACGTGGGGGGGCCTTGGACCGGGGAGCTGTTTTTT

J gene: TRBJ2-1
D gene: NA
V gene: TRBV28
clone size: NA
CDR3 protein: CASSLGSGLIYNEQFF
CDR3 DNA: TGTGCCAGCAGTTTGGGGAGCGGGTTAATATACAATGAGCAGTTCTTC

J gene: TRBJ2-2
D gene: NA
V gene: TRBV7-2
clone size: once
CDR3 protein: CASSSQMGGGATGELFF
CDR3 DNA: TGTGCCAGCAGCTCCCAGATGGGTGGGGGGGCCACCGGGGAGCTGTTTTTT

J gene: TRBJ2-1
D gene: TRBD1
V gene: TRBV27
clone size: NA
CDR3 protein: CASSVTGGEQFF
CDR3 DNA: TGTGCCAGCAGTGTCACAGGGGGCGAGCAGTTCTTC

J gene: TRBJ2-7
D gene: NA
V gene: TRBV29-1
clone size: NA
CDR3 protein: CSVEITATYEQYF
CDR3 DNA: TGCAGCGTTGAAATAACAGCTACCTACGAGCAGTACTTC

J gene: TRBJ2-5
D gene: TRBD2
V gene: TRBV7-2
clone size: NA
CDR3 protein: CASRTSGGSLQETQYF
CDR3 DNA: TGTGCCAGCAGGACTAGCGGGGGGTCTCTCCAAGAGACCCAGTACTTC

J gene: TRBJ2-1
D gene: TRBD2
V gene: TRBV4-1
clone size: NA
CDR3 protein: CASSFSAGGSYNEQFF
CDR3 DNA: TGCGCCAGCAGCTTTTCAGCGGGGGGTTCCTACAATGAGCAGTTCTTC

J gene: TRBJ1-2
D gene: TRBD1
V gene: TRBV5-6
clone size: NA
CDR3 protein: CASSLRTGLRGYTF
CDR3 DNA: TGTGCCAGCAGCTTACGGACAGGCCTAAGGGGCTACACCTTC

J gene: TRBJ2-7
D gene: TRBD1
V gene: TRBV6-5
clone size: NA
CDR3 protein: CASSTKTGSEYEQYF
CDR3 DNA: TGTGCCAGCAGTACGAAGACAGGGTCTGAATACGAGCAGTACTTC

J gene: TRBJ2-7
D gene: NA
V gene: TRBV4-2
clone size: NA
CDR3 protein: CASSQVGPTDVYEQYF
CDR3 DNA: TGTGCCAGCAGCCAAGTTGGGCCTACTGATGTCTACGAGCAGTACTTC

J gene: TRBJ1-5
D gene: NA
V gene: TRBV15
clone size: few
CDR3 protein: CATSRGGAHQPQHF
CDR3 DNA: TGTGCCACCAGCAGGGGGGGGGCTCATCAGCCCCAGCATTTT

J gene: TRBJ2-2
D gene: TRBD2
V gene: TRBV28
clone size: NA
CDR3 protein: CASSSLAGNTGELFF
CDR3 DNA: TGTGCCAGCAGTTCGCTAGCGGGGAACACCGGGGAGCTGTTTTTT

J gene: TRBJ1-6
D gene: NA
V gene: TRBV6-5
clone size: NA
CDR3 protein: CASSYSRQGASPLHF
CDR3 DNA: TGTGCCAGCAGTTACTCGCGGCAGGGCGCCTCACCCCTCCACTTT

J gene: TRBJ1-2
D gene: TRBD1
V gene: TRBV19
clone size: NA
CDR3 protein: CATDRVGYGYTF
CDR3 DNA: TGTGCCACCGACAGGGTTGGGTATGGCTACACCTTC

J gene: TRBJ2-3
D gene: TRBD2
V gene: TRBV27
clone size: NA
CDR3 protein: CASGHLPGLAATDTQYF
CDR3 DNA: TGTGCCAGCGGGCATCTACCGGGACTAGCGGCCACAGATACGCAGTATTTT

J gene: TRBJ1-2
D gene: TRBD1
V gene: TRBV29-1
clone size: once
CDR3 protein: CSVPWTGTIYGYTF
CDR3 DNA: TGCAGCGTCCCTTGGACAGGGACAATTTATGGCTACACCTTC

J gene: TRBJ1-5
D gene: TRBD1
V gene: TRBV29-1
clone size: NA
CDR3 protein: CSASGQAGEPQHF
CDR3 DNA: TGCAGCGCCAGCGGACAGGCTGGGGAGCCCCAGCATTTT

J gene: TRBJ1-1
D gene: NA
V gene: TRBV12-3/TRBV12-4
clone size: NA
CDR3 protein: CASRLGTPTEAFF
CDR3 DNA: TGTGCCAGCAGACTAGGGACTCCAACTGAAGCTTTCTTT

J gene: TRBJ1-2
D gene: TRBD1
V gene: TRBV10-3
clone size: NA
CDR3 protein: CAISLTGGNYGYTF
CDR3 DNA: TGTGCCATCAGTTTGACAGGGGGCAACTATGGCTACACCTTC

J gene: TRBJ2-1
D gene: TRBD2
V gene: TRBV7-9
clone size: NA
CDR3 protein: CASSPPQRGGYNEQFF
CDR3 DNA: TGTGCCAGCAGCCCGCCGCAGCGGGGGGGGTACAATGAGCAGTTCTTC

J gene: TRBJ2-5
D gene: NA
V gene: TRBV7-2
clone size: NA
CDR3 protein: CASSFTGSRGETQYF
CDR3 DNA: TGTGCCAGCAGCTTTACCGGATCCCGGGGGGAGACCCAGTACTTC

J gene: TRBJ1-3
D gene: TRBD1
V gene: TRBV12-5
clone size: few
CDR3 protein: CAHRGTGNTIYF
CDR3 DNA: TGTGCCCACAGGGGGACTGGAAACACCATATATTTT

J gene: TRBJ1-6
D gene: NA
V gene: TRBV5-1
clone size: once
CDR3 protein: CASSLIATNNSPLHF
CDR3 DNA: TGCGCCAGCAGCTTGATTGCCACTAATAATTCACCCCTCCACTTT

J gene: TRBJ2-1
D gene: NA
V gene: TRBV24-1
clone size: NA
CDR3 protein: CATGAYNEQFF
CDR3 DNA: TGTGCCACGGGAGCTTACAATGAGCAGTTCTTC

J gene: TRBJ2-3
D gene: TRBD1
V gene: TRBV7-6
clone size: NA
CDR3 protein: CASSDRVGHPDTQYF
CDR3 DNA: TGTGCCAGCAGCGACAGGGTCGGGCATCCAGATACGCAGTATTTT